A selection of T cell receptor beta chains follows, all from one sample in a study of shared clonotypes between healthy human individuals. The data were produced by immunoSEQ multiplex PCR, yet TCRdb's version contains in-frame clones alone and is incomplete. Among about 2.3 million clones listed, roughly 92% were seen once. Sequencing was done on a sample of naive CD4+ T cells from PBMCs. All receptors derive from a man in his late teens or twenties in good health. Some clones in this sample may be carry-over from other donors' samples. Each CDR3 is given with its conserved first and last residue. Fields, in order: V gene, D gene, J gene, clone size, CDR3 DNA, CDR3 protein. The D gene is left open where the match is weak. The size of a clone is reported for some rows only, either as once, few or many, or as a class for expanded clones.

TRBV7-9	.	TRBJ2-7	.	TGTGCCAGCAGCTTTTGGCCGGGCGAGCAGTACTTC	CASSFWPGEQYF
TRBV4-2	.	TRBJ1-5	few	TGTGCCAGCAGCCAAGAGGGCAGGAGGGAGCCCCAGCATTTT	CASSQEGRREPQHF
TRBV9	.	TRBJ2-2	.	TGTGCCAGCAGCGCCCCAGTGAACACCGGGGAGCTGTTTTTT	CASSAPVNTGELFF
TRBV5-1	.	TRBJ2-7	.	TGCGCCAGCGGGGACCGGGTCGGCTACGAGCAGTACTTC	CASGDRVGYEQYF
TRBV7-8	.	TRBJ2-7	.	TGTGCCAGCAGCTACAACAGGGTGGGTGGCTACGAGCAGTACTTC	CASSYNRVGGYEQYF
TRBV7-9	.	TRBJ1-1	.	TGTGCCAGCAGCTGGGGGGGAACGAACACTGAAGCTTTCTTT	CASSWGGTNTEAFF
TRBV5-6	.	TRBJ2-5	.	TGTGCCAGCAGCTTGTCCCTAAAAGAGACCCAGTACTTC	CASSLSLKETQYF
TRBV19	.	TRBJ2-6	.	TGTGCCAGTAGTTTGACTAGTTTCTCTGGGGCCAACGTCCTGACTTTC	CASSLTSFSGANVLTF
TRBV5-1	.	TRBJ2-7	.	TGCGCCAGCAGCTTGGGGCAGCCAGCCTACGAGCAGTACTTC	CASSLGQPAYEQYF
TRBV4-1	.	TRBJ2-2	.	TGCGCCAGCAGCAGGAGGGGAATTAACACCGGGGAGCTGTTTTTT	CASSRRGINTGELFF
TRBV28	TRBD2	TRBJ2-7	.	TGTGCCAGCAGACTAGCGGGAGTTTACGAGCAGTACTTC	CASRLAGVYEQYF
TRBV19	.	TRBJ2-6	.	TGTGCCAGTAGTGGGCTAGAGCGCCGCGGGGCCAACGTCCTGACTTTC	CASSGLERRGANVLTF
TRBV6-6	TRBD1	TRBJ1-6	.	TGTGCCAGCAGAAGGACAGGGGAGTACTCACCCCTCCACTTT	CASRRTGEYSPLHF
TRBV27	.	TRBJ2-2	.	TGTGCCAGCAGTTTATCACACGCGAACACCGGGGAGCTGTTTTTT	CASSLSHANTGELFF
TRBV7-2	TRBD1	TRBJ1-3	.	TGTGCCAGCAGCTGGGGGACAGGGCGAAACACCATATATTTT	CASSWGTGRNTIYF
TRBV5-5	.	TRBJ1-4	.	TGTGCCAGCAGCCCAAACGGAGCAGCAGGTGAAAAACTGTTTTTT	CASSPNGAAGEKLFF
TRBV7-7	.	TRBJ2-2	.	TGTGCCAGCAGCTTACGCACAGGGAACACCGGGGAGCTGTTTTTT	CASSLRTGNTGELFF
TRBV4-3	.	TRBJ1-2	.	TGCGCCAGCAGCCAAGATAATCGACAGGCCCCCTATGGCTACACCTTC	CASSQDNRQAPYGYTF
TRBV6-5	TRBD1	TRBJ2-5	.	TGTGCCAGCAGTTCCAGACAGGGGGGAGTAGAGACCCAGTACTTC	CASSSRQGGVETQYF
TRBV6-5	.	TRBJ2-3	.	TGTGCCAGCAGTTACGCATTGAGGGAGACTCAGTATTTT	CASSYALRETQYF
TRBV5-4	TRBD2	TRBJ2-3	once	TGTGCCAGCAGTACCGGACTAGCGGGAGGGTCGGGCACAGATACGCAGTATTTT	CASSTGLAGGSGTDTQYF
TRBV19	TRBD2	TRBJ2-2	.	TGTGCCAGTAGTCACCCCGGGGGGGCGGCGAACACCGGGGAGCTGTTTTTT	CASSHPGGAANTGELFF
TRBV29-1	.	TRBJ2-1	.	TGCAGCGTTGAGGAGGGCCTCGATGAGCAGTTCTTC	CSVEEGLDEQFF
TRBV6-5	.	TRBJ1-1	few	TGTGCCAGCAGGGCCCCGGACAGACTGAACACTGAAGCTTTCTTT	CASRAPDRLNTEAFF
TRBV5-1	TRBD2	TRBJ2-3	.	TGCGCCAGCAGTCTCCTCGGGACTAGCGGGTTTGAAGATACGCAGTATTTT	CASSLLGTSGFEDTQYF
TRBV23-1	.	TRBJ2-5	.	TGCGCCAGCAGTCAATCCCTTTTTAGGGAGACCCAGTACTTC	CASSQSLFRETQYF
TRBV5-1	.	TRBJ1-1	few	TGCGCCAGCAGCTTGGGGCAAACCATGAACACTGAAGCTTTCTTT	CASSLGQTMNTEAFF
TRBV10-3	.	TRBJ2-7	.	TGTGCCATCAGTGAGTCCAGTTACGAGCAGTACTTC	CAISESSYEQYF
TRBV6-5	TRBD1	TRBJ1-2	.	TGTGCCAGCAGACAGGGGGCCCTAGGCTACACCTTC	CASRQGALGYTF
TRBV18	.	TRBJ1-1	few	TGTGCCAGCTCAGGGGGCGAAGACACTGAAGCTTTCTTT	CASSGGEDTEAFF
TRBV2	TRBD2	TRBJ2-2	.	TGTGCCAGCAGAAGCACTAGCGGGGGGACCGGGGAGCTGTTTTTT	CASRSTSGGTGELFF
TRBV21-1	.	TRBJ2-7	.	TGTGCCAGCAGCAAAGCGCGAGTTTCCTACGAGCAGTACTTC	CASSKARVSYEQYF
TRBV5-1	.	TRBJ2-2	.	TGCGCCAGCAGCTTGGATCTCACCGGGGAGCTGTTTTTT	CASSLDLTGELFF
TRBV6-5	.	TRBJ1-4	.	TGTGCCAGCAGTTACTCAATGACTAATGAAAAACTGTTTTTT	CASSYSMTNEKLFF
TRBV30	TRBD2	TRBJ2-1	.	TGTGCCTGGAGAGAGAGCCTAGCGGGTTTCTCCTACAATGAGCAGTTCTTC	CAWRESLAGFSYNEQFF
TRBV7-3	.	TRBJ2-7	.	TGTGCCAGCAGCTTAAAAGTTGGACCCCTCTGGAGTGAGCAGTACTTC	CASSLKVGPLWSEQYF
TRBV7-2	.	TRBJ2-7	.	TGTGCCAGCAGCTTAAGCCGGGGTGAGCAGTACTTC	CASSLSRGEQYF
TRBV7-6	TRBD2	TRBJ2-3	.	TGTGCCAGCAGCCCGGGGCTGGCGGGAGGGGGCCCAGATACGCAGTATTTT	CASSPGLAGGGPDTQYF
TRBV28	.	TRBJ1-3	.	TGTGCCAGCAGTTTATCACCCGGGCAACGGGTATATTTT	CASSLSPGQRVYF
TRBV6-5	.	TRBJ1-2	.	TGTGCCAGCAATCCAGGGGCGTGGGTCTATGGCTACACCTTC	CASNPGAWVYGYTF